This entry concerns a single T cell receptor beta chain. The sample originates from a study of blood T cell repertoires in COVID-19. Background on the study: PBMCs, B-cell-depleted T cells, or T cells provided the cDNA or gDNA that made up the material.

Here immunoSEQ multiplex PCR was the method, and the copy in TCRdb shows in-frame clones only, minus some. This table holds roughly 180,000 clones, approximately 82% found once. Two negative PCRs, clearance, or symptom resolution had been documented for recovered Cohort 3 donors. The germline CDR1 and CDR2 sequences are SGHRS and YFSETQ. The CDR3 is 16 amino acids. V lost 2 bases to trimming and J lost 2 bases; unmatched junction nucleotides: 7. This chain connects TRBV5-1 to TRBJ1-3; TRBD1 agrees at 7 bases. The sequenced sample was PBMCs or T cells enriched from blood (not recorded which). This TCR was sampled from a man aged 55 to 70 who had recovered from COVID-19. The CDR3 loop reads CASSFHAGTAGNTIYF. The CDR3 coding sequence is TGCGCCAGCAGCTTCCATGCCGGGACAGCTGGAAACACCATATATTTT.